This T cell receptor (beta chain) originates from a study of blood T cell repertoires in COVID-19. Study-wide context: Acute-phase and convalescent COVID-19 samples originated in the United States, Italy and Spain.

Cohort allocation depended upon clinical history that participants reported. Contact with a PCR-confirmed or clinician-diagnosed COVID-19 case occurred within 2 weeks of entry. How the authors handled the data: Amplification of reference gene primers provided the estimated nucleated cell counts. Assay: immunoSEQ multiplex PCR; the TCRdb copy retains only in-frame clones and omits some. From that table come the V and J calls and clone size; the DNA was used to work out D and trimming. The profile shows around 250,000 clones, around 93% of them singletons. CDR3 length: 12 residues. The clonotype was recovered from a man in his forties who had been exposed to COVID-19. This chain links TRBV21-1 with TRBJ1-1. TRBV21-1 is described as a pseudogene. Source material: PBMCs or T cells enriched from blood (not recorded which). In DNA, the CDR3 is TGTGCCAGCAGCAATTCCGGAGCTGAAGCTTTCTTT. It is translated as CASSNSGAEAFF.